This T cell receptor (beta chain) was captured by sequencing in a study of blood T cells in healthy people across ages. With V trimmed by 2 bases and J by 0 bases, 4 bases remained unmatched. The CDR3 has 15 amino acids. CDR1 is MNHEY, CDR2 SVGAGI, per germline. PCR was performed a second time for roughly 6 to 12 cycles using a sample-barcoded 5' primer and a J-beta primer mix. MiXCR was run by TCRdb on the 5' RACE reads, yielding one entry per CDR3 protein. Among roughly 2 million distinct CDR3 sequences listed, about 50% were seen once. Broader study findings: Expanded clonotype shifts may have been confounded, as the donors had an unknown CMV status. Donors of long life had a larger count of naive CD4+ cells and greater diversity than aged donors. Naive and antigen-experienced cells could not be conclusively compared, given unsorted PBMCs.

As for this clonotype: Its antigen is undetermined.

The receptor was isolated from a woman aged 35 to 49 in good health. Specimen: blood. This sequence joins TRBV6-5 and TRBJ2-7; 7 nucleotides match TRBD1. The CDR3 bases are TGTGCCAGCAGTTACACAGGGGTGAGCTCCTACGAGCAGTACTTC. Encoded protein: CASSYTGVSSYEQYF.